The 10 T cell receptor beta chains below were found in one sample sequenced in a study of blood T cell repertoires in COVID-19. The data were produced by immunoSEQ multiplex PCR, yet TCRdb's version contains in-frame clones alone and is incomplete. The table includes about 230,000 clones, about nine tenths detected once. The sequencing input was peripheral blood. These receptors were collected from a man over 45 with COVID-19, enrolled during active disease.

The chain carries TRBV2 and TRBJ1-1; D may be TRBD1 (5 bases). Germline CDR1 is SNHLY and CDR2 is FYNNEI. Trimming shortened V by 4 bases and J by 0 bases, and 15 bases separated the two germline ends. The CDR3 contains 16 residues. The DNA of the CDR3 is TGTGCCAGCAGTGTTGCTCGGGGGAGGGTGAACACTGAAGCTTTCTTT. Protein: CASSVARGRVNTEAFF.

The J gene is TRBJ1-2, the V gene TRBV29-1; 10 bases match TRBD1. Germline CDR1 and CDR2: SQVTM and ANQGSEA. Trimming cost V 7 bases and J 3 bases; bases outside gene matches: 5. This CDR3 spans 13 amino acids. CDR3 nucleotide sequence: TGCAGCGCCACCGGGACAGGGGACTATGGCTACACCTTC. Protein sequence: CSATGTGDYGYTF. Drawing the rest from reference TRBV29-1 and TRBJ1-2, the complete variable domain is SAVISQKPSRDICQRGTSLTIQCQVDSQVTMMFWYRQQPGQSLTLIATANQGSEATYESGFVIDKFPISRPNLTFSTLTVSNMSPEDSSIYLCSATGTGDYGYTFGSGTRLTVV.

V is TRBV2 and J is TRBJ2-3; 8 bases align to TRBD1. The germline gives CDR1 SNHLY, CDR2 FYNNEI. The V and J ends lost 8 bases and 4 bases, in that order; junction bases with no gene match: 8. The CDR3 length is 14 residues. Written as DNA, the CDR3 is TGTGCCAGCCGCGGACAGGGCCCCCCAGATACGCAGTATTTT. Amino acids: CASRGQGPPDTQYF.

The chain employs TRBV27 and TRBJ2-5; 8 bases are shared with TRBD2. The CDR3 sequence is 17 residues long. Germline V gives CDR1 MNHEY, CDR2 SMNVEV (reference sequence). The V segment lost 5 bases and the J segment 4 bases; nucleotides outside the gene matches: 15. This chain's CDR3 is CASSPGLGLGTPETQYF. CDR3 nucleotides: TGTGCCAGCAGTCCGGGACTAGGACTGGGGACCCCAGAGACCCAGTACTTC.

V gene TRBV6-5 combines with J gene TRBJ2-3, with TRBD1 matching over 8 bases. V dropped 7 bases and J dropped 2; count of bases not matched to a gene: 5. Germline values: CDR1 MNHEY, CDR2 SVGAGI. The CDR3 is 14 amino acids. The CDR3 bases are TGTGCCAGCACCATGGGACAGGCCACAGATACGCAGTATTTT. This translates into CASTMGQATDTQYF.

The chain has TRBV4-2 and TRBJ2-5; tentative D call: TRBD1 (6 bases). Trimming took 5 bases from V and 1 from J, leaving 11 bases between them. Germline V lookup: CDR1 LGHNA, CDR2 YNFKEQ. The CDR3 sequence is 14 residues long. CDR3 loop: CASSKDSRQETQYF. CDR3 DNA sequence: TGTGCCAGCAGCAAGGACAGCCGCCAAGAGACCCAGTACTTC.

The V and J genes are TRBV28 and TRBJ1-2; D not resolved. Trimming shortened V by 8 bases and J by 1 base, and 11 bases separated the two germline ends. Germline CDR1 is MDHEN and CDR2 is SYDVKM. The CDR3 sequence is 13 residues long. The CDR3 DNA follows: TGTGCCAGCTTCCTTGGGAGTAACTATGGCTACACCTTC. Protein sequence: CASFLGSNYGYTF.

The chain joins TRBV5-1 to TRBJ2-1; possibly TRBD1 for D (6 bases). With 0 bases removed from V and 8 bases from J, the gap between germline ends came to 12 bases. CDR1 and CDR2 (germline): SGHRS, YFSETQ. The CDR3 loop spans 14 amino acids. CDR3 DNA sequence: TGCGCCAGCAGCTTGGGGGGGCTGTTGGATGAGCAGTTCTTC. Translated: CASSLGGLLDEQFF.

The chain combines TRBV10-3 with TRBJ2-5, with D perhaps matching TRBD1 (6 bases). The CDR3 consists of 14 residues. V gave up 6 bases and J gave up 2 bases, with 13 bases separating them. In germline, CDR1 is ENHRY, CDR2 SYGVKD. The chain's CDR3 is CAISGQQGQETQYF. CDR3 bases: TGTGCCATCAGCGGACAGCAGGGACAAGAGACCCAGTACTTC.

Written as DNA, the CDR3 is TGTGCCAGCAGTTCCATTCATAGCGGGAGTACGAATGAGCAGTTCTTC. It yields the protein CASSSIHSGSTNEQFF. The chain combines TRBV27 with TRBJ2-1, with 9 bases identical to TRBD2. The CDR3 runs 16 residues. Germline assignment: CDR1 MNHEY and CDR2 SMNVEV (reference sequence). The V and J ends lost 4 bases and 7 bases, in that order; junction bases with no gene match: 11.